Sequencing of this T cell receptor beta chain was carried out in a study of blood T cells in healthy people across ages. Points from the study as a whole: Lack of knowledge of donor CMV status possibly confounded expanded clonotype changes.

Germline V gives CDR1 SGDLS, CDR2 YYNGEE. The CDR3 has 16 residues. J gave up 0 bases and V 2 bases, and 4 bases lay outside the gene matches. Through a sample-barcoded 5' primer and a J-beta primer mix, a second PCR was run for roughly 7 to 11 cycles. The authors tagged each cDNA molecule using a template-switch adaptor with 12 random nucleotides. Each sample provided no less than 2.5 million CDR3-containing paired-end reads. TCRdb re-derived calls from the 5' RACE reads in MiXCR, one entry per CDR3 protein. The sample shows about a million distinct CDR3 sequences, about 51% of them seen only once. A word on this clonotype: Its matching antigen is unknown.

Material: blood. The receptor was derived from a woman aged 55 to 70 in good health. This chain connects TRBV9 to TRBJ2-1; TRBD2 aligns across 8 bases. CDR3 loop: CASSVASGGSYNEQFF. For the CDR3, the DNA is TGTGCCAGCAGCGTGGCCAGCGGGGGCTCCTACAATGAGCAGTTCTTC. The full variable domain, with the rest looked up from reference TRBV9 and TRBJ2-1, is DSGVTQTPKHLITATGQRVTLRCSPRSGDLSVYWYQQSLDQGLQFLIQYYNGEERAKGNILERFSAQQFPDLHSELNLSSLELGDSALYFCASSVASGGSYNEQFFGPGTRLTVL.